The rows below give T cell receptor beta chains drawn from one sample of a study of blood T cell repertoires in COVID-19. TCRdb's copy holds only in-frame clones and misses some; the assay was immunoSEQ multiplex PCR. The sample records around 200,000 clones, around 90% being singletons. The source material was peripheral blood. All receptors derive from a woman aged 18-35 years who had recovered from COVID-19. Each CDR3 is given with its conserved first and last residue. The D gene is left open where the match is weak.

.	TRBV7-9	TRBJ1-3	CASSSESGNTIYF
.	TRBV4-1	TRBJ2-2	CASSQEVPVRATGELFF
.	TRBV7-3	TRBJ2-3	CASSLSSLDTQYF
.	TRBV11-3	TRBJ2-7	CASSLTHRSEQYF
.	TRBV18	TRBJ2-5	CASSPDSQETQYF
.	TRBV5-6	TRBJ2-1	CASSRDYEQFF
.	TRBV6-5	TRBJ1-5	CASSYSIASNQPQHF
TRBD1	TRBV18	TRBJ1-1	CASSPPRGTERNTEAFF
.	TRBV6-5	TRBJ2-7	CASIRSLGSDYEQYF
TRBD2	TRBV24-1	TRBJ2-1	CATSDWGTRVYEQFF
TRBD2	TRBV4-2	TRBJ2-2	CASSRKVAGGGRNTGELFF
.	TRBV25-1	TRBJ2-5	CASSEYPRGPQETQYF
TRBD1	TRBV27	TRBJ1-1	CASQTLQGGNTEAFF
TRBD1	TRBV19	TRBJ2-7	CASSIGTDYEQYF
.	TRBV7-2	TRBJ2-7	CASSLSGSKQYF
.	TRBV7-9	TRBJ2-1	CASSLGGWLKDYNEQFF
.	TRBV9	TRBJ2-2	CASSEPRGVVNTGELFF
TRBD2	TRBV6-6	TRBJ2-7	CASMTGLAGSYEQYF
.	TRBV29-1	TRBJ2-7	CSVGEAGAYEQYF
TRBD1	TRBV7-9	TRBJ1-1	CASSLVGTANTEAFF
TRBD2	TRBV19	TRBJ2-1	CASNELAGSYNEQFF
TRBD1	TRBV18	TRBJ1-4	CASSPGTGGANEKLFF
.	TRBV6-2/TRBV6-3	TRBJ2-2	CASSYPGTGELFF
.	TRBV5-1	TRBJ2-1	CASSTAGSSYNEQFF
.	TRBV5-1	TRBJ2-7	CASSLRSAASYEQYF
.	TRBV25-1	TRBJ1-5	CASSPGQSSNQPQHF